This passage covers 22 T cell receptor beta chains from one sample sequenced in a study of Graves' ophthalmopathy and Graves' hyperthyroidism. CDR3 regions of TCR beta were amplified from RNA transcripts. HTBI primers were employed in first-round RT-PCR, then a second-round multiplex PCR followed. TCRdb called the multiplex PCR reads again in MiXCR, with one record for every CDR3 protein. The sample carries around 600,000 distinct CDR3 sequences, roughly two fifths recorded once. Sequencing used peripheral blood. These receptors were taken from an adult man with Graves' ophthalmopathy.

This chain joins TRBV5-1 and TRBJ2-2, with TRBD1 matching 10 bases. The V gene's germline CDR1 is SGHRS and CDR2 YFSETQ. The V gene end was trimmed by 3 bases and the J gene end by 1 base; junction bases not matched to a gene: 6. This CDR3 is built from 17 residues. The CDR3 DNA is TGCGCCAGCAGCTCCGGGACAGGGGCTAGGAACACCGGGGAGCTGTTTTTT. This gives the protein CASSSGTGARNTGELFF. The full variable domain, rest sourced from reference TRBV5-1 and TRBJ2-2, is KAGVTQTPRYLIKTRGQQVTLSCSPISGHRSVSWYQQTPGQGLQFLFEYFSETQRNKGNFPGRFSGRQFSNSRSEMNVSTLELGDSALYLCASSSGTGARNTGELFFGEGSRLTVL.

The chain employs TRBV10-2 and TRBJ2-7; 11 bases map to TRBD2. Trimming at V came to 9 bases and at J to 10 bases, leaving 14 bases not matched to a gene. The germline V gene has CDR1 WSHSY and CDR2 SAAADI. The CDR3 totals 14 residues. CDR3 coding DNA: TGCGCCAGTAGCACTAGCGGGGGCGCGTCCGAACAGTACTTC. This encodes CASSTSGGASEQYF.

With regard to this clonotype: This may be a read error: a much more frequent sequence differs by one nucleotide. This sequence joins TRBV7-9 and TRBJ2-7, with 13 bases identical to TRBD2. CDR3 size: 17 residues. Germline values: CDR1 SEHNR, CDR2 FQNEAQ (reference sequence). The J segment lost 3 bases and the V segment lost 7 bases, leaving 12 bases of the junction unmatched. Written as DNA, the CDR3 is TGTGCCAGCACCTCCCCGGGACTAGCGGGGAATGGCTACGAGCAGTACTTC. It translates to CASTSPGLAGNGYEQYF.

This clonotype was detected ten times or more. The chain combines TRBV7-8 with TRBJ2-5; the D gene could be TRBD1 or TRBD2 (5 bases each). Trimming removed 5 bases from V and 1 base from J, with 14 bases in between. There are 15 residues in the CDR3. From germline, CDR1 is SGHVS and CDR2 FQNEAQ. The CDR3 nucleotides read TGTGCCAGCAGCAAGTCCGGGACGGCCCAAGAGACCCAGTACTTC. The encoded protein is CASSKSGTAQETQYF. Supplemented by reference TRBV7-8 and TRBJ2-5, the full variable domain reads GAGVSQSPRYKVAKRGQDVALRCDPISGHVSLFWYQQALGQGPEFLTYFQNEAQLDKSGLPSDRFFAERPEGSVSTLKIQRTQQEDSAVYLCASSKSGTAQETQYFGPGTRLLVL.

This rearrangement joins TRBV20-1 to TRBJ2-5; 15 nucleotides match TRBD2. The CDR3 consists of 14 residues. Trimming removed 4 bases from V and 11 bases from J; junction bases left unmatched: 8. In germline, CDR1 is DFQATT, CDR2 SNEGSKA (reference sequence). Written as DNA, the CDR3 is TGCAGTGCTAAAGGACTAGCGGGAGGGAAGGGGCAGTACTTC. Amino acid sequence: CSAKGLAGGKGQYF.

The sample holds many counts of this clonotype. The gene calls are TRBV7-9 and TRBJ1-2; 9 bases are a match to TRBD1. The length of the CDR3 is 14 residues. Trimming removed 4 bases from V and 5 bases from J; junction bases left unmatched: 5. Germline assignment: CDR1 SEHNR and CDR2 FQNEAQ (reference sequence). DNA of the CDR3: TGTGCCAGCAGCTCCGCCGGGACAGGGTATGGCTACACCTTC. Translating gives CASSSAGTGYGYTF.

The rearrangement uses TRBV27 and TRBJ2-1; D is ambiguous. The CDR3 is 15 residues long. CDR1 and CDR2 from the germline V gene are MNHEY and SMNVEV (reference sequence). The V gene lost 2 bases and the J gene lost 1 base, with 9 bases spanning the gap. CDR3 sequence: CASSLGSSSYNEQFF. CDR3 DNA: TGTGCCAGCAGTTTAGGGTCTTCGTCCTACAATGAGCAGTTCTTC.

This clonotype was seen only a few times. This chain uses TRBV6-5 with TRBJ2-7; D is perhaps TRBD2 (6 bases). Germline values: CDR1 MNHEY, CDR2 SVGAGI. The CDR3 covers 12 residues. The V end lost 8 bases, the J end lost 0 bases, and 8 bases lay between the germline ends. The CDR3 DNA follows: TGTGCCAGCGCGGGAATCTCCTACGAGCAGTACTTC. This encodes CASAGISYEQYF.

In this sample, this clonotype turned up a few times. CDR3 sequence reads: CASSDPQETQYF. The CDR3 nucleotides read TGTGCCAGTAGTGATCCCCAAGAGACCCAGTACTTC. The chain joins TRBV19 to TRBJ2-5; D remains unclear. The CDR3 loop spans 12 amino acids. Looked up from germline, CDR1 is LNHDA and CDR2 is SQIVND (reference sequence). Between the trimmed V and J ends, which lost 5 bases and 1 base, there was a span of 5 bases.

This sequence joins TRBV29-1 and TRBJ2-5, with TRBD2 identical over 9 bases. CDR1 SQVTM and CDR2 ANQGSEA come from the germline V gene. The trim removed 3 bases at V and 4 bases at J, leaving 9 bases unmatched. The CDR3 has 15 amino acids. The CDR3 loop reads CSVDSRAGGRETQYF. CDR3 nucleotides: TGCAGCGTTGACTCGCGTGCGGGAGGGCGAGAGACCCAGTACTTC.

This clonotype was detected ten times or more. This chain joins TRBV2 and TRBJ1-2; tentatively, D is TRBD1 (6 bases). The CDR3 covers 15 residues. CDR1 is SNHLY and CDR2 is FYNNEI in the germline V gene. V was pared by 3 bases and J by 8 bases, with 19 bases between. CDR3 DNA: TGTGCCAGCAGTGAGCACGTAAGGGGGGCCGACGGCTACACCTTC. Amino acid sequence: CASSEHVRGADGYTF.

Ten or more counts support this clonotype. DNA for the CDR3: TGTGCCACCAGCAGAGAGCTGGAGGGTACGCAGTATTTT. Protein sequence: CATSRELEGTQYF. The chain couples TRBV15 to TRBJ2-3; a weak D match, TRBD2 (6 bases). Trimming stripped 0 bases from V and 8 bases from J, with 9 bases between. The CDR3 loop spans 13 amino acids. Germline V gene data show CDR1 as LNHNV and CDR2 as YYDKDF (reference sequence).

This clonotype was counted between two and nine times. The V and J genes are TRBV12-5 and TRBJ1-5; tentative D call: TRBD1 (6 bases). Trimming removed 5 bases at V and 5 bases at J, with 19 bases between. Germline V gene lookup returns CDR1 LGHNT and CDR2 FRNRAP. The CDR3 contains 16 residues. CDR3 in amino acids: CASGQHRDVQDQPQHF. The CDR3, as DNA: TGTGCTAGTGGTCAACACAGGGACGTCCAAGATCAGCCCCAGCATTTT.

This rearrangement joins TRBV15 to TRBJ1-2, with 9 bases aligning to TRBD1. The ends lost 1 base at V and 8 bases at J; junction bases unmatched: 2. The CDR3 consists of 13 residues. Germline lookup yields CDR1 LNHNV and CDR2 YYDKDF (reference sequence). For the CDR3, the DNA is TGTGCCACCAGCAGAGGGGGGACAGGGGGCTACACCTTC. This gives the protein CATSRGGTGGYTF.

This clonotype has just a few counts. This sequence joins TRBV6-6 and TRBJ1-6, with a weak D call TRBD1 (5 bases). The CDR3 has 14 amino acids. V was trimmed by 4 bases and J by 11 bases, leaving 15 bases between them. The germline CDR1 and CDR2 sequences are MNHNY and SVGAGI (reference sequence). CDR3 in DNA: TGTGCCAGCAGTTTAGGGGATTCGGTGACACCCCTCCACTTT. It codes for CASSLGDSVTPLHF.

At least ten counts were recorded for this clonotype. CDR3: CATSTDRRSETQYF. In nucleotides, the CDR3 is TGTGCCACCAGCACGGACCGTAGGTCGGAGACCCAGTACTTC. The chain links TRBV15 to TRBJ2-5; D gene ambiguous. Trimming stripped 4 bases from V and 5 bases from J, with 14 bases between. CDR1 LNHNV and CDR2 YYDKDF come from the germline V gene (reference sequence). The CDR3 has 14 amino acids.

This clonotype was counted at least ten times. V usage is TRBV2 and J usage is TRBJ2-7; D is tentatively TRBD1 or TRBD2 (6 bases each). Germline CDR1 reads SNHLY; CDR2 reads FYNNEI. Trimming removed 3 bases at V and 0 bases at J, with 9 bases between. The CDR3 is made up of 14 amino acids. CDR3 protein: CASSDGGNSYEQYF. DNA for the CDR3: TGTGCCAGCAGTGACGGGGGCAACTCCTACGAGCAGTACTTC. The variable domain in full, completed from reference TRBV2 and TRBJ2-7, reads EPEVTQTPSHQVTQMGQEVILRCVPISNHLYFYWYRQILGQKVEFLVSFYNNEISEKSEIFDDQFSVERPDGSNFTLKIRSTKLEDSAMYFCASSDGGNSYEQYFGPGTRLTVT.

This clonotype occurred once. The V and J genes are TRBV2 and TRBJ1-5, with D possibly matching TRBD1 (5 bases). V dropped 8 bases and J dropped 1 base, with 12 bases sitting between them. The CDR3 has 14 residues. Germline CDR1 is SNHLY and CDR2 is FYNNEI. The chain's CDR3 is CASWGRGSNQPQHF. The CDR3 coding sequence is TGTGCCAGCTGGGGGAGGGGAAGCAATCAGCCCCAGCATTTT.

The V call is TRBV7-3, the J call TRBJ2-7; D ambiguous. Germline lookup yields CDR1 SGHTA and CDR2 FQGTGA. V lost 6 bases and J 3 bases, leaving 15 bases between the germline ends. The CDR3 is made up of 14 amino acids. The CDR3: CASSLHHEVYEQYF. The CDR3 DNA reads as TGTGCCAGCAGTTTACATCATGAGGTCTACGAGCAGTACTTC.

This clonotype was seen a handful of times. The chain employs TRBV5-1 and TRBJ1-1; TRBD1 matches 8 bases. V dropped 4 bases and J dropped 7; count of bases not matched to a gene: 15. There are 16 residues in the CDR3. CDR1 SGHRS and CDR2 YFSETQ come from the germline V gene. Written as DNA, the CDR3 is TGCGCCAGCAGCCCCGGCGGACAGGGAGTACTTAGTGAAGCTTTCTTT. This encodes CASSPGGQGVLSEAFF.

This clonotype was counted a few times. CDR3 in amino acids: CASSRRAYGREQYF. CDR3 nucleotide sequence: TGTGCCAGCAGCCGAAGGGCCTACGGGCGCGAGCAGTACTTC. This chain joins TRBV7-2 and TRBJ2-7; no firm D call. V shed 5 bases and J shed 6 bases, with 17 bases lying between them. This CDR3 comprises 14 residues. CDR1 is SGHTA, CDR2 FQGNSA, per germline.

This clonotype was counted many times. This chain links TRBV2 with TRBJ2-5; D is undetermined. Germline V gene lookup returns CDR1 SNHLY and CDR2 FYNNEI. The CDR3 is 14 residues long. Trimming pared 4 bases from V and 0 bases from J, leaving 9 bases between. CDR3 nucleotides: TGTGCCAGCAGTGCCTCGAGAAACCAAGAGACCCAGTACTTC. This codes for CASSASRNQETQYF.